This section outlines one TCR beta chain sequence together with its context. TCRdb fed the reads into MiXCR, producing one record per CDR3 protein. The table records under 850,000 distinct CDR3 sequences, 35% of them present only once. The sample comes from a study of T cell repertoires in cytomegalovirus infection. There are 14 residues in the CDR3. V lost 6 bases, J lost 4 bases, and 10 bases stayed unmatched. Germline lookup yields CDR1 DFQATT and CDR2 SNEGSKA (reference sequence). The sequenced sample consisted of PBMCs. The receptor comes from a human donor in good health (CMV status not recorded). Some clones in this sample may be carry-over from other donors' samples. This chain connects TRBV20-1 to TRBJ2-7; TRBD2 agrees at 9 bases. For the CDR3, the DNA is TGCAGTGCCCCCCTCGTTAGCGGGGGATACGAGCAGTACTTC. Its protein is CSAPLVSGGYEQYF.